The 30 T cell receptor beta chains below were found in one sample sequenced in a study of shared clonotypes between healthy human individuals. TCRdb keeps only in-frame clones here, not all; method: immunoSEQ multiplex PCR. In the table there are approximately 640,000 clones, approximately 79% of which are singletons. The sample was memory CD4+ T cells sorted from blood. Subset here: CD45RA-negative fraction. The receptor set was obtained from a woman aged 25 to 39 in good health.

This clone appeared a single time. This chain joins TRBV19 and TRBJ2-3, with a possible D match to TRBD2 (6 bases). Germline CDR1 and CDR2: LNHDA and SQIVND (reference sequence). There are 14 residues in the CDR3. Trimming left V 9 bases short and J 2 bases short, with 15 bases between. Here the CDR3 reads CARRDRGTTDTQYF. The CDR3 region has the DNA TGTGCCAGGAGGGACCGCGGGACCACAGATACGCAGTATTTT.

The rearrangement links TRBV4-2 to TRBJ2-2; the match to TRBD2 covers 10 bases. The trim removed 0 bases at V and 4 bases at J, leaving 14 bases unmatched. The CDR3 extends over 20 amino acids. The germline V gene has CDR1 LGHNA and CDR2 YNFKEQ. As DNA, the CDR3 is TGTGCCAGCAGCCAAGATCCCTTGAAACTAGCGGGAAGTAGCACCGGGGAGCTGTTTTTT. It is translated as CASSQDPLKLAGSSTGELFF.

V gene TRBV6-1 combines with J gene TRBJ1-5, with 7 nucleotides matching TRBD1. The CDR3 covers 13 residues. The J segment lost 5 bases and the V segment lost 5 bases, leaving 3 bases of the junction unmatched. The germline V gene encodes CDR1 MNHNS and CDR2 SASEGT. This CDR3 reads CASSPTGDQPQHF. In nucleotides, the CDR3 is TGTGCCAGCAGTCCTACAGGGGATCAGCCCCAGCATTTT.

This clone is a singleton in its sample. The chain combines TRBV18 with TRBJ2-1; D is perhaps TRBD2 (6 bases). The germline CDR1 and CDR2 sequences are KGHSH and LQKENI. Between the trimmed V and J ends, which lost 3 bases and 3 bases, there was a span of 12 bases. The CDR3 loop spans 15 amino acids. CDR3 amino acids: CASSPARESYNEQFF. In DNA, the CDR3 is TGTGCCAGCTCACCTGCTCGGGAGAGCTACAATGAGCAGTTCTTC.

A single count supports this clone. The chain links TRBV25-1 to TRBJ2-7, with D possibly TRBD1 on 6 matching bases. The CDR3 covers 14 residues. V dropped 7 bases and J dropped 2 bases, with 15 bases sitting between them. Looked up from germline, CDR1 is MGHDK and CDR2 is SYGVNS. The DNA of the CDR3 is TGTGCCAGCATCCACAGGGACCCGCCCTACGAGCAGTACTTC. Translated, it gives CASIHRDPPYEQYF.

The chain combines TRBV15 with TRBJ1-3; no clear D gene. The CDR3 is made up of 14 amino acids. The germline V and J ends were trimmed by 1 base and 0 bases, with 4 bases remaining between them. Germline V gene sequence: CDR1 LNHNV, CDR2 YYDKDF (reference sequence). This chain's CDR3 is CATSRGSSGNTIYF. Here the CDR3 DNA reads TGTGCCACCAGCAGAGGGTCCTCTGGAAACACCATATATTTT. Full variable domain (remainder filled in from reference TRBV15 and TRBJ1-3): DAMVIQNPRYQVTQFGKPVTLSCSQTLNHNVMYWYQQKSSQAPKLLFHYYDKDFNNEADTPDNFQSRRPNTSFCFLDIRSPGLGDTAMYLCATSRGSSGNTIYFGEGSWLTVV.

This chain uses TRBV5-3 with TRBJ1-5, with 7 nucleotides matching TRBD1. TRBV5-3 is known as an ORF, though its function is uncertain. The J segment lost 7 bases and the V segment lost 4 bases, leaving 5 bases of the junction unmatched. The length of the CDR3 is 13 residues. The chain's CDR3 is CARSHRGGQPQHF. CDR3 nucleotide sequence: TGTGCCAGAAGCCACAGGGGAGGGCAGCCCCAGCATTTT.

This clone was detected once. The rearrangement joins TRBV18 to TRBJ1-2; 9 bases are a match to TRBD1. The ends lost 2 bases at V and 4 bases at J; junction bases unmatched: 11. The CDR3 is made up of 17 amino acids. Germline V CDR1 and CDR2: KGHSH, LQKENI. The CDR3 sequence: CASSPIRTGDAAYGYTF. In nucleotides, the CDR3 is TGTGCCAGCTCACCAATCCGGACAGGGGATGCAGCCTATGGCTACACCTTC. The whole variable domain, remainder taken from reference TRBV18 and TRBJ1-2, is NAGVMQNPRHLVRRRGQEARLRCSPMKGHSHVYWYRQLPEEGLKFMVYLQKENIIDESGMPKERFSAEFPKEGPSILRIQQVVRGDSAAYFCASSPIRTGDAAYGYTFGSGTRLTVV.

J is TRBJ2-7 and V is TRBV10-2; D gene ambiguous. The CDR3 runs 14 residues. The V gene lost 0 bases and the J gene lost 7 bases, with 13 bases spanning the gap. The germline V gene encodes CDR1 WSHSY and CDR2 SAAADI. The CDR3: CASSESRWGWEQYF. The CDR3 nucleotides are TGCGCCAGCAGTGAGTCCCGGTGGGGTTGGGAGCAGTACTTC.

This rearrangement joins TRBV2 to TRBJ2-1; D unclear. CDR3 length equals 14 residues. Trimming stripped 6 bases from V and 2 bases from J, with 11 bases between. Germline V gene lookup returns CDR1 SNHLY and CDR2 FYNNEI. Written as DNA, the CDR3 is TGTGCCAGCAGCGACTTTTCCACCTACAATGAGCAGTTCTTC. Protein: CASSDFSTYNEQFF.

The rearrangement joins TRBV5-1 to TRBJ2-1, with 10 positions matching TRBD1. Looked up from germline, CDR1 is SGHRS and CDR2 is YFSETQ. The CDR3 totals 15 residues. V was clipped by 3 bases and J by 5 bases; unmatched bases: 5. The DNA for the CDR3 is TGCGCCAGCAGCTGGGAGGGGACAGGGGACAATGAGCAGTTCTTC. Protein product: CASSWEGTGDNEQFF. Full variable domain (missing parts from reference TRBV5-1 and TRBJ2-1): KAGVTQTPRYLIKTRGQQVTLSCSPISGHRSVSWYQQTPGQGLQFLFEYFSETQRNKGNFPGRFSGRQFSNSRSEMNVSTLELGDSALYLCASSWEGTGDNEQFFGPGTRLTVL.

The chain employs TRBV2 and TRBJ1-4; the D gene is possibly TRBD1 (5 bases). Germline V lookup: CDR1 SNHLY, CDR2 FYNNEI. CDR3 length: 14 amino acids. V shed 4 bases and J shed 0 bases, with 6 bases lying between them. The CDR3 nucleotides read TGTGCCAGCAGTGGGACAACAACTAATGAAAAACTGTTTTTT. Protein sequence: CASSGTTTNEKLFF. The full variable domain, completed using reference TRBV2 and TRBJ1-4, is EPEVTQTPSHQVTQMGQEVILRCVPISNHLYFYWYRQILGQKVEFLVSFYNNEISEKSEIFDDQFSVERPDGSNFTLKIRSTKLEDSAMYFCASSGTTTNEKLFFGSGTQLSVL.

A word on this clone: Distinct nucleotide sequences in the sample also encode this CDR3. The chain employs TRBV6-1 and TRBJ2-2, with D tentatively TRBD2 (6 bases). The CDR3 totals 14 residues. Germline V gene data show CDR1 as MNHNS and CDR2 as SASEGT. V gave up 4 bases and J gave up 0 bases, with 6 bases separating them. The CDR3 protein is CASSGLANTGELFF. CDR3 DNA: TGTGCCAGCAGTGGACTAGCGAACACCGGGGAGCTGTTTTTT.

The chain couples TRBV27 to TRBJ2-7, with 9 bases aligning to TRBD2. Germline CDR1 MNHEY, CDR2 SMNVEV (reference sequence). Trimming at V came to 3 bases and at J to 2 bases, leaving 5 bases not matched to a gene. CDR3 length: 15 residues. CDR3 loop: CASSLVAGAPYEQYF. CDR3 nucleotide sequence: TGTGCCAGCAGTTTGGTAGCGGGAGCCCCCTACGAGCAGTACTTC.

V usage is TRBV10-2 and J usage is TRBJ1-2; D might be TRBD1 (5 bases). Trimming stripped 4 bases from V and 4 bases from J, with 22 bases between. The CDR3 runs to 17 residues. Germline assignment: CDR1 WSHSY and CDR2 SAAADI. CDR3 in amino acids: CASSGRDLKLGSYGYTF. In DNA, the CDR3 is TGCGCCAGCAGTGGCCGGGACCTAAAGTTGGGTAGCTATGGCTACACCTTC.

The rearrangement joins TRBV7-9 to TRBJ2-2; possible D gene TRBD1, 7 bases. The CDR3 runs to 15 residues. In germline, CDR1 is SEHNR, CDR2 FQNEAQ (reference sequence). Trimming cost V 8 bases and J 8 bases, with 21 bases left between them. The DNA for the CDR3 is TGTGCCAGCGATCTACAGGGGACCGGGGGTGGGGAGCTGTTTTTT. Translating gives CASDLQGTGGGELFF.

This clone was counted between two and nine times. The V gene is TRBV7-9, the J gene TRBJ2-2; D remains ambiguous. Trimming removed 7 bases at V and 2 bases at J, with 11 bases between. The CDR3 spans 14 residues. The germline V gene encodes CDR1 SEHNR and CDR2 FQNEAQ (reference sequence). CDR3 nucleotides: TGTGCCAGCAACCCGGACGGCAACACCGGGGAGCTGTTTTTT. It codes for CASNPDGNTGELFF.

This clone has just one count. The V gene is TRBV7-3, the J gene TRBJ1-1, with D unclear. Trimming removed 4 bases from V and 6 bases from J, with 12 bases in between. The CDR3 is 13 amino acids. Germline loops: CDR1 SGHTA, CDR2 FQGTGA. The CDR3 DNA reads as TGTGCCAGCAGCTGGACGAGTGGTGCTGAAGCTTTCTTT. This gives the protein CASSWTSGAEAFF.

This chain joins TRBV5-1 and TRBJ1-3; 9 positions agree with TRBD1. The J segment lost 0 bases and the V segment lost 4 bases, leaving 5 bases of the junction unmatched. Germline loops: CDR1 SGHRS, CDR2 YFSETQ. The CDR3 consists of 16 residues. CDR3 in amino acids: CASSGGQGISGNTIYF. As DNA, the CDR3 is TGCGCCAGCAGCGGGGGACAGGGAATCTCTGGAAACACCATATATTTT.

The table lists this clone with a count of one. V usage is TRBV9 and J usage is TRBJ2-5; tentative D call: TRBD1 (7 bases). With 4 bases removed from V and 4 bases from J, the gap between germline ends came to 17 bases. Germline CDR1 is SGDLS and CDR2 is YYNGEE. There are 15 residues in the CDR3. The CDR3 nucleotides are TGTGCCAGCAGCCCCTTGGAGGGGGCGGGAGAGACCCAGTACTTC. This codes for CASSPLEGAGETQYF.

The chain has TRBV11-3 and TRBJ2-2; a possible D gene is TRBD2 (5 bases). From germline, CDR1 is SGHNT and CDR2 YENEEA. The CDR3 runs 18 residues. Trimming took 0 bases from V and 4 from J, leaving 18 bases between them. The CDR3 DNA reads TGTGCCAGCAGCTTAGATCTTTCGGGCGGGCTTTCCACCGGGGAGCTGTTTTTT. It encodes CASSLDLSGGLSTGELFF.

The CDR3 here is CASTGGYEKLFF. For the CDR3, the DNA is TGTGCCAGTACTGGAGGGTATGAAAAACTGTTTTTT. The rearrangement joins TRBV2 to TRBJ1-4, with D unclear. CDR1 is SNHLY and CDR2 is FYNNEI in the germline V gene. The CDR3 is made up of 12 amino acids. V was cut by 9 bases and J by 6 bases, with 11 bases left in between.

The chain combines TRBV27 with TRBJ2-2; 8 bases are a match to TRBD2. V shed 2 bases, J shed 6 bases, and the junction held 5 bases outside the gene matches. From germline, CDR1 is MNHEY and CDR2 SMNVEV (reference sequence). The CDR3 totals 15 residues. The CDR3 is CASSLGGLVPGELFF. The DNA of the CDR3 is TGTGCCAGCAGTTTAGGGGGACTAGTTCCCGGGGAGCTGTTTTTT.

The chain has TRBV28 and TRBJ1-4, with TRBD1 identical over 7 bases. Germline CDR1 is MDHEN and CDR2 is SYDVKM. CDR3 length: 15 residues. With V trimmed by 6 bases and J by 3 bases, 7 bases remained unmatched. The CDR3, as DNA: TGTGCCAGCAGGGCCGGGACAGCCTCTAATGAAAAACTGTTTTTT. Translation gives CASRAGTASNEKLFF.

The chain has TRBV28 and TRBJ1-2, with 9 bases identical to TRBD1. In germline, CDR1 is MDHEN, CDR2 SYDVKM. There are 16 residues in the CDR3. The trim removed 5 bases at V and 1 base at J, leaving 8 bases unmatched. In DNA, the CDR3 is TGTGCCAGCAGTACACTCGGACAGGGGATTAACTATGGCTACACCTTC. It codes for CASSTLGQGINYGYTF.

Worth noting for this clone: With a much larger clone just one base away, this may be a read error. Other nucleotide sequences from this sample produce the same CDR3. The CDR3 bases are TGTGCCAGCAGCTTAATGGAGACCCAGTACTTC. Translating gives CASSLMETQYF. The rearrangement links TRBV5-6 to TRBJ2-5; D unresolved. V shed 2 bases and J shed 5 bases, with 4 bases lying between them. The CDR3 runs 11 residues. Looked up from germline, CDR1 is SGHDT and CDR2 is YYEEEE.

The chain combines TRBV28 with TRBJ2-5; 12 bases match TRBD2. CDR1 MDHEN and CDR2 SYDVKM come from the germline V gene. CDR3 length: 15 residues. V shed 6 bases, J shed 1 base, and the junction held 3 bases outside the gene matches. DNA for the CDR3: TGTGCCAGCAGCCCGACTAGCGGGGGCCAAGAGACCCAGTACTTC. The encoded protein is CASSPTSGGQETQYF.

The rearrangement joins TRBV30 to TRBJ1-5; D possibly corresponds to TRBD1 (6 bases). The V gene's germline CDR1 is GTSNPN and CDR2 SVGIG (reference sequence). The length of the CDR3 is 13 residues. V was clipped by 1 base and J by 5 bases, with 9 bases between them. The CDR3 sequence is CAWSEGVDQPQHF. The CDR3 DNA is TGTGCCTGGAGTGAGGGGGTAGATCAGCCCCAGCATTTT.

The chain joins TRBV12-1 to TRBJ2-5; TRBD2 is the table's D call, not checked against the DNA. The DNA end favors TRBJ2-7, so the J call may be wrong. TRBV12-1 is flagged as a pseudogene. The CDR3 consists of 12 residues. This chain's CDR3 is CASTGLSYEQYF. CDR3 nucleotide sequence: TGTGCCAGCACCGGACTTTCATACGAGCAGTACTTC.

This clone was observed at least ten times. V and J are TRBV2 and TRBJ2-3; D perhaps matches TRBD1 (6 bases). Germline CDR1 reads SNHLY; CDR2 reads FYNNEI. The CDR3 extends over 15 amino acids. V shed 4 bases and J shed 6 bases, with 17 bases lying between them. CDR3 nucleotides: TGTGCCAGCAGTGGGTGGCAGGGGATTGGCGATACGCAGTATTTT. Translating gives CASSGWQGIGDTQYF.